The clone carrying this T cell receptor beta chain occurred a few times. This sample stems from a study of blood T cell repertoires in COVID-19. The CDR3 length is 16 residues. Germline V CDR1 and CDR2: MDHEN, SYDVKM. Trimming stripped 3 bases from V and 6 bases from J, with 20 bases between. Only in-frame clones appear in the TCRdb table, and some are missing; sequencing was by immunoSEQ multiplex PCR. Seen here are a few hundred thousand clones, roughly 76% observed once, and the top ten hold approximately 5.4%. This clonotype was obtained from a human donor in a cohort sampled during active COVID-19. Material for sequencing was peripheral blood. The chain uses TRBV28 and TRBJ1-1; D gene ambiguous. In DNA, the CDR3 is TGTGCCAGCAGTTTTAGGCCCGGAGATGTGAGGGCTGAAGCTTTCTTT. Translated: CASSFRPGDVRAEAFF. Drawing the rest from reference TRBV28 and TRBJ1-1, the complete variable domain is DVKVTQSSRYLVKRTGEKVFLECVQDMDHENMFWYRQDPGLGLRLIYFSYDVKMKEKGDIPEGYSVSREKKERFSLILESASTNQTSMYLCASSFRPGDVRAEAFFGQGTRLTVV.